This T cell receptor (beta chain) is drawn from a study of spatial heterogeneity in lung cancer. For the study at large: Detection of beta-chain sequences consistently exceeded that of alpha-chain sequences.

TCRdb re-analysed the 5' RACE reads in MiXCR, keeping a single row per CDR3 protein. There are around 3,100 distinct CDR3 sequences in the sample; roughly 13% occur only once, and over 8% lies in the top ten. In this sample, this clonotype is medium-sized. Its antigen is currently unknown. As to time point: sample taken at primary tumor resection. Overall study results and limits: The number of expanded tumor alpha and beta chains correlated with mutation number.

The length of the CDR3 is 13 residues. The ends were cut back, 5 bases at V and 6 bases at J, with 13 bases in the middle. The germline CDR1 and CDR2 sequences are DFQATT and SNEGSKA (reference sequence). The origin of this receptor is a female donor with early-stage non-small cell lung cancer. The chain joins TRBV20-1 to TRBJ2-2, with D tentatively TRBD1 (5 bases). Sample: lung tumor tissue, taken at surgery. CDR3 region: CSASSTVAGELFF. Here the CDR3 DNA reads TGCAGTGCTTCCTCGACAGTGGCCGGGGAGCTGTTTTTT.